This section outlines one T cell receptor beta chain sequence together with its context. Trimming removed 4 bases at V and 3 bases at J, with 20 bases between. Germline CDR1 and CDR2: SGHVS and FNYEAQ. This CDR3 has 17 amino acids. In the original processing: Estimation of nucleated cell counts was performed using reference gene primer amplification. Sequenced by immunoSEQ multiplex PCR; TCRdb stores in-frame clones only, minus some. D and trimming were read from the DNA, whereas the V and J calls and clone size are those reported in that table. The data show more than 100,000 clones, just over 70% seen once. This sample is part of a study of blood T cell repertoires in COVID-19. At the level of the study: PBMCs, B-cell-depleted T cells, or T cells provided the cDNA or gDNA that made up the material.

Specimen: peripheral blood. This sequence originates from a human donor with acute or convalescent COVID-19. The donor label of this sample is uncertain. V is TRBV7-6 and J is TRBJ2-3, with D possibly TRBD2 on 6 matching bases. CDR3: CASSSARRAAVTDTQYF. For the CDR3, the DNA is TGTGCCAGCAGCTCCGCCCGGAGGGCCGCGGTAACAGATACGCAGTATTTT.